The 10 T cell receptor beta chains below were found in one sample sequenced in a study of blood T cell repertoires in COVID-19. Method: immunoSEQ multiplex PCR; TCRdb's copy keeps in-frame clones and lacks some. Of about 180,000 clones listed, under 85% were seen once; the top ten hold over 6%. What was sequenced was peripheral blood. All receptors derive from a woman in her seventies with COVID-19, enrolled during active disease.

The chain joins TRBV9 to TRBJ1-1; 7 nucleotides agree with TRBD1. Germline V gene data show CDR1 as SGDLS and CDR2 as YYNGEE. V lost 10 bases to trimming and J lost 3 bases; unmatched junction nucleotides: 12. The CDR3 covers 14 residues. The CDR3 nucleotides are TGTGCCTCGGGTAGGGGGCGGATGGACACTGAAGCTTTCTTT. It is translated as CASGRGRMDTEAFF.

V and J are TRBV4-3 and TRBJ2-7; D might be TRBD2 (6 bases). V gave up 0 bases and J gave up 4 bases, with 13 bases separating them. The germline V gene has CDR1 LGHNA and CDR2 YSLEER. The CDR3 sequence is 15 residues long. In DNA, the CDR3 is TGCGCCAGCAGCCAAGATGGGCGGGGTGGTTACGAGCAGTACTTC. It encodes CASSQDGRGGYEQYF.

Points on this clone: At the DNA level, this CDR3 is encoded by other sequences in the same sample as well. The CDR3 coding sequence is TGTGCCAGCAGCCAAGATCGAGATCAGCCCCAGCATTTT. Its protein is CASSQDRDQPQHF. The chain uses TRBV3-1 (or the pseudogene TRBV3-2) and TRBJ1-5, with D unresolved. This CDR3 contains 13 residues. Germline CDR1 LGHDT, CDR2 YNNKEL (reference sequence). Trimming pared 0 bases from V and 5 bases from J, leaving 5 bases between.

The chain has TRBV4-2 and TRBJ1-1; 7 nucleotides align to TRBD1. After removal of 1 base from V and 0 bases from J, the junction contained 2 bases not matched to a gene. CDR3 length equals 15 residues. Germline V gene sequence: CDR1 LGHNA, CDR2 YNFKEQ. CDR3 protein: CASSQVTGVNTEAFF. In DNA form, the CDR3 reads TGTGCCAGCAGCCAAGTAACAGGGGTGAACACTGAAGCTTTCTTT.

This sequence joins TRBV11-2 and TRBJ2-3, with 9 bases identical to TRBD2. The CDR3 is 15 amino acids. Trimming at V came to 5 bases and at J to 0 bases, leaving 3 bases not matched to a gene. Germline values: CDR1 SGHAT, CDR2 FQNNGV. CDR3 sequence: CASSNSGRSTDTQYF. The CDR3 DNA is TGTGCCAGCAGCAATAGCGGGAGAAGCACAGATACGCAGTATTTT.

The J gene is TRBJ2-5, the V gene TRBV5-1, with D tentatively TRBD2 (5 bases). Germline CDR1 and CDR2: SGHRS and YFSETQ. CDR3 length equals 14 residues. V was cut by 4 bases and J by 0 bases, with 10 bases left in between. Written as DNA, the CDR3 is TGCGCCAGCAGCATAGCCGGGAACCAAGAGACCCAGTACTTC. This codes for CASSIAGNQETQYF.

The chain links TRBV18 to TRBJ1-5; D ambiguous. Germline V gene sequence: CDR1 KGHSH, CDR2 LQKENI. This CDR3 has 14 residues. V lost 2 bases to trimming and J lost 4 bases, with 9 bases between them. The CDR3 region has the DNA TGTGCCAGCTCACCAACTACCAAGAATCAGCCCCAGCATTTT. This codes for CASSPTTKNQPQHF. Complete variable domain (other parts from reference TRBV18 and TRBJ1-5): NAGVMQNPRHLVRRRGQEARLRCSPMKGHSHVYWYRQLPEEGLKFMVYLQKENIIDESGMPKERFSAEFPKEGPSILRIQQVVRGDSAAYFCASSPTTKNQPQHFGDGTRLSIL.

This chain joins TRBV7-8 and TRBJ1-5, with no clear D. CDR3 length equals 17 residues. The germline V gene encodes CDR1 SGHVS and CDR2 FQNEAQ. Between the trimmed V and J ends, which lost 3 bases and 0 bases, there was a span of 15 bases. This CDR3 is CASSFNSRELSNQPQHF. In DNA, the CDR3 is TGTGCCAGCAGCTTCAACTCCCGAGAGCTTAGCAATCAGCCCCAGCATTTT.

V and J are TRBV30 and TRBJ2-5; 7 bases map to TRBD1. The CDR3 length is 15 residues. Looked up from germline, CDR1 is GTSNPN and CDR2 is SVGIG (reference sequence). Trimming at V came to 2 bases and at J to 5 bases, leaving 11 bases not matched to a gene. The CDR3 region has the DNA TGTGCCTGGAGTCGGGAAACAGGGGAAAGGGAGACCCAGTACTTC. Its protein is CAWSRETGERETQYF. Combining the CDR3 with reference TRBV30 and TRBJ2-5 gives the whole variable domain SQTIHQWPATLVQPVGSPLSLECTVEGTSNPNLYWYRQAAGRGLQLLFYSVGIGQISSEVPQNLSASRPQDRQFILSSKKLLLSDSGFYLCAWSRETGERETQYFGPGTRLLVL.

The V and J genes are TRBV30 and TRBJ2-1; TRBD2 matches at 7 bases. This CDR3 comprises 16 residues. The J segment lost 0 bases and the V segment lost 3 bases, leaving 8 bases of the junction unmatched. CDR1 GTSNPN and CDR2 SVGIG come from the germline V gene (reference sequence). The CDR3 loop reads CAWRAFASGSYNEQFF. The CDR3 nucleotides are TGTGCCTGGAGGGCGTTTGCTAGCGGCTCCTACAATGAGCAGTTCTTC. The full variable domain, in which reference TRBV30 and TRBJ2-1 provide the parts outside the CDR3, is SQTIHQWPATLVQPVGSPLSLECTVEGTSNPNLYWYRQAAGRGLQLLFYSVGIGQISSEVPQNLSASRPQDRQFILSSKKLLLSDSGFYLCAWRAFASGSYNEQFFGPGTRLTVL.